Below, 29 T cell receptor beta chains from the same sample are listed, as sequenced in a study of cytomegalovirus exposure and HLA in healthy donors. The PCR was carried out with 60 Vbeta primers and 13 Jbeta primers. Using immunoSEQ multiplex PCR, the repertoire was profiled, and TCRdb retains in-frame clones only, with some absent. This sample yields 95,000 to 150,000 clones, of which approximately 10% are seen a single time; about 4.6% belongs to the top ten. The sample comprised PBMCs. These TCRs come from a woman aged 18-29 years in good health and CMV-seropositive.

Notes on this clone: At one of its ends the junction is not consistent with the germline gene, which may arise from a read error. The chain recombines TRBV11-3 with TRBJ2-2, with a possible D match to TRBD1 (6 bases). Germline CDR1 and CDR2: SGHNT and YENEEA. The CDR3 contains 15 residues. CDR3: CVSSWGQRNTGELFF. CDR3 sequence (DNA): TGTGTCAGCAGCTGGGGACAACGGAACACCGGGGAGCTGTTTTTT. The whole variable domain, remainder taken from reference TRBV11-3 and TRBJ2-2, is EAGVVQSPRYKIIEKKQPVAFWCNPISGHNTLYWYLQNLGQGPELLIRYENEEAVDDSQLPKDRFSAERLKGVDSTLKIQPAELGDSAVYLCVSSWGQRNTGELFFGEGSRLTVL.

This clone was found a few times. The V call is TRBV6-9, the J call TRBJ2-3; 10 nucleotides agree with TRBD2. The germline V gene encodes CDR1 MNHGY and CDR2 SVAAGI. The CDR3 runs to 17 residues. Trimming at V came to 3 bases and at J to 4 bases, leaving 10 bases not matched to a gene. CDR3 coding DNA: TGTGCCAGCAGTTACAGGGCTAGCGGGAGTATCCCAGATACGCAGTATTTT. This encodes CASSYRASGSIPDTQYF.

The chain joins TRBV7-2 to TRBJ2-7; 10 bases match TRBD1. Germline lookup yields CDR1 SGHTA and CDR2 FQGNSA. J lost 6 bases, V lost 5 bases, and 10 bases had no gene match. The CDR3 length is 15 residues. The CDR3 loop reads CASSPRQGAISEQYF. The CDR3 DNA sequence: TGTGCCAGCAGCCCACGACAGGGGGCTATAAGCGAGCAGTACTTC.

V gene TRBV19 combines with J gene TRBJ1-2; 8 bases fit TRBD1. The junction had 1 base not matched to a gene; V was cut back by 7 bases and J by 3 bases. Germline lookup yields CDR1 LNHDA and CDR2 SQIVND (reference sequence). CDR3 size: 12 residues. The CDR3 DNA is TGTGCCAGTAAGACAGGGGACTATGGCTACACCTTC. Translated, it gives CASKTGDYGYTF.

The rearrangement joins TRBV28 to TRBJ2-7, with a tentative D call TRBD2 (6 bases). Germline V gene sequence: CDR1 MDHEN, CDR2 SYDVKM. V was trimmed by 6 bases and J by 1 base, leaving 10 bases between them. The CDR3 has 13 amino acids. DNA for the CDR3: TGTGCCAGCAGGGTGGGACTTTCCTACGAGCAGTACTTC. It yields the protein CASRVGLSYEQYF.

This clone turned up a few times. The rearrangement uses TRBV18 and TRBJ1-1; D gene unclear. The CDR3 spans 12 residues. Trimming removed 8 bases from V and 3 bases from J, with 10 bases in between. From germline, CDR1 is KGHSH and CDR2 LQKENI. CDR3 residues: CASGPRDTEAFF. The DNA for the CDR3 is TGTGCCAGCGGCCCTCGGGACACTGAAGCTTTCTTT.

The chain combines TRBV2 with TRBJ2-7; 12 bases fit TRBD1. This CDR3 comprises 16 residues. Germline V lookup: CDR1 SNHLY, CDR2 FYNNEI. The junction had 8 bases not matched to a gene; V was cut back by 2 bases and J by 6 bases. This chain's CDR3 is CASSELLGTGGGEQYF. CDR3 DNA sequence: TGTGCCAGCAGTGAACTCTTGGGGACAGGGGGCGGCGAGCAGTACTTC.

The chain combines TRBV29-1 with TRBJ2-3; 7 bases agree with TRBD2. CDR1 and CDR2 (germline): SQVTM, ANQGSEA. Unmatched junction bases numbered 9, after V lost 7 bases and J lost 2 bases. The CDR3 is made up of 14 amino acids. CDR3 loop: CSARREANTDTQYF. Here the CDR3 DNA reads TGCAGCGCCAGACGGGAGGCTAACACAGATACGCAGTATTTT.

The CDR3: CASSSGTDRDTQYF. The CDR3 DNA reads TGTGCCAGCAGTTCCGGGACAGACCGAGATACGCAGTATTTT. The genes are TRBV25-1 and TRBJ2-3; 7 positions match TRBD1. Losses at the gene ends were 5 bases for V and 5 bases for J; bases not matched to a gene: 7. Germline V gene data show CDR1 as MGHDK and CDR2 as SYGVNS. CDR3 length equals 14 residues.

This clone was observed a handful of times. The chain joins TRBV18 to TRBJ1-2; TRBD1 agrees at 7 bases. Germline V lookup: CDR1 KGHSH, CDR2 LQKENI. CDR3 length: 16 amino acids. The ends lost 3 bases at V and 2 bases at J; junction bases unmatched: 9. The CDR3 DNA sequence: TGTGCCAGCTCACCGGCGGGGGGACAGCCAAACTATGGCTACACCTTC. Amino acid sequence: CASSPAGGQPNYGYTF.

This clone was picked up a small number of times. The chain links TRBV19 to TRBJ1-1; maybe TRBD1 (6 bases). V lost 8 bases, J lost 4 bases, and 11 bases lay in between. CDR1 LNHDA and CDR2 SQIVND come from the germline V gene (reference sequence). This CDR3 is 12 amino acids long. The DNA of the CDR3 is TGTGCCAGTTCCCAGGGGAGCACTGAAGCTTTCTTT. Translating gives CASSQGSTEAFF. The variable domain in full, with the rest retrieved from reference TRBV19 and TRBJ1-1, is DGGITQSPKYLFRKEGQNVTLSCEQNLNHDAMYWYRQDPGQGLRLIYYSQIVNDFQKGDIAEGYSVSREKKESFPLTVTSAQKNPTAFYLCASSQGSTEAFFGQGTRLTVV.

This clone was recorded a few times. V gene TRBV5-4 combines with J gene TRBJ2-1; TRBD2 aligns across 8 bases. This CDR3 comprises 13 residues. The germline gives CDR1 SGHNT, CDR2 YYREEE (reference sequence). V gave up 4 bases and J gave up 8 bases; unmatched junction bases: 5. The CDR3 region is CASSPALADEQFF. CDR3 bases: TGTGCCAGCAGCCCTGCACTAGCGGATGAGCAGTTCTTC.

There are a few counts of this clone. This chain uses TRBV25-1 with TRBJ1-2, with 8 bases lining up with TRBD1. Germline CDR1 reads MGHDK; CDR2 reads SYGVNS. V gave up 7 bases and J gave up 8 bases; unmatched junction bases: 6. The CDR3 covers 12 residues. The CDR3 loop reads CASTDRGGGYTF. CDR3 in DNA: TGTGCCAGCACCGACAGGGGTGGCGGCTACACCTTC.

This clone was seen a handful of times. The chain carries TRBV19 and TRBJ1-2, with D unclear. The CDR3 spans 13 residues. Trimming took 6 bases from V and 7 from J, leaving 15 bases between them. Per the germline V gene, CDR1 is LNHDA and CDR2 is SQIVND (reference sequence). As DNA, the CDR3 is TGTGCCAGTAGCGGCCTCCTCGGAGGTGGCTACACCTTC. It yields the protein CASSGLLGGGYTF.

This clone has only a few counts. The V call is TRBV6-5, the J call TRBJ2-7, with D possibly matching TRBD2 (5 bases). Per the germline V gene, CDR1 is MNHEY and CDR2 is SVGAGI. V lost 0 bases, J lost 7 bases, and 13 bases lay in between. The CDR3 loop spans 14 amino acids. The DNA of the CDR3 is TGTGCCAGCAGTTACTCAGCGGCTCCTACAGAGCAGTACTTC. It encodes CASSYSAAPTEQYF.

This clone was observed a few times. V is TRBV14 and J is TRBJ2-5; D remains ambiguous. Germline CDR1 and CDR2: SGHDN and FVKESK. Trimming stripped 0 bases from V and 2 bases from J, with 13 bases between. The CDR3 consists of 16 residues. CDR3: CASSQEVISGQETQYF. CDR3 coding DNA: TGTGCCAGCAGCCAAGAGGTGATATCCGGGCAAGAGACCCAGTACTTC.

This clone has a count of ten or more. The gene calls are TRBV6-1 and TRBJ2-7; D is unclear. Germline CDR1 reads MNHNS; CDR2 reads SASEGT. The V gene lost 0 bases and the J gene lost 3 bases, with 9 bases spanning the gap. The CDR3 contains 14 residues. The DNA of the CDR3 is TGTGCCAGCAGTGAAGCGCTAGACGGCTACGAGCAGTACTTC. Translated: CASSEALDGYEQYF.

The chain uses TRBV19 and TRBJ2-2; perhaps TRBD1 as D (6 bases). V gave up 6 bases and J gave up 3 bases, with 20 bases separating them. Germline V gene lookup returns CDR1 LNHDA and CDR2 SQIVND (reference sequence). CDR3 length: 17 residues. The CDR3 nucleotides are TGTGCCAGTAGCGACATATTAAACAGGGAGTACACCGGGGAGCTGTTTTTT. Translation: CASSDILNREYTGELFF.

The rearrangement joins TRBV4-2 to TRBJ1-3; 7 bases fit TRBD1. Trimming took 4 bases from V and 7 from J; bases not matched to a gene: 7. CDR1 is LGHNA, CDR2 YNFKEQ, per germline. The CDR3 sequence is 14 residues long. The CDR3 DNA follows: TGTGCCAGCAGCCCGACAGGGATCGGTAACACCATATATTTT. Residues: CASSPTGIGNTIYF.

There are a few counts of this clone. The chain combines TRBV18 with TRBJ2-6, with D possibly TRBD1 on 5 matching bases. The V and J ends lost 4 bases and 0 bases respectively, with 16 bases between them. The CDR3 loop spans 18 amino acids. The germline gives CDR1 KGHSH, CDR2 LQKENI. The CDR3 loop is CASSLVGRQSSGANVLTF. For the CDR3, the DNA is TGTGCCAGCTCACTGGTCGGTAGACAGAGCTCTGGGGCCAACGTCCTGACTTTC.

This clone was seen a handful of times. The rearrangement joins TRBV29-1 to TRBJ2-1, with 8 bases that match TRBD2. Unmatched junction bases numbered 7, after V lost 4 bases and J lost 5 bases. There are 14 residues in the CDR3. Germline V lookup: CDR1 SQVTM, CDR2 ANQGSEA. CDR3 loop: CSVAVTSANNEQFF. The DNA of the CDR3 is TGCAGCGTTGCAGTGACTAGCGCCAACAATGAGCAGTTCTTC.

The CDR3 loop reads CASSGIAFRGEQYF. The CDR3 DNA follows: TGTGCCAGCAGTGGAATAGCGTTCCGAGGCGAGCAGTACTTC. The chain employs TRBV27 and TRBJ2-7; D is perhaps TRBD2 (5 bases). V dropped 5 bases and J dropped 6 bases, with 17 bases sitting between them. Germline V gives CDR1 MNHEY, CDR2 SMNVEV (reference sequence). This CDR3 contains 14 residues.

The chain combines TRBV6-1 with TRBJ1-2, with D unclear. CDR3 size: 14 residues. Germline assignment: CDR1 MNHNS and CDR2 SASEGT. The V end lost 2 bases, the J end lost 8 bases, and 15 bases lay between the germline ends. The CDR3 protein is CASSEMFYGEGYTF. As DNA, the CDR3 is TGTGCCAGCAGTGAAATGTTTTACGGGGAGGGCTACACCTTC.

V usage is TRBV7-2 and J usage is TRBJ2-1; D remains unclear. Trimming pared 1 base from V and 9 bases from J, leaving 16 bases between. Germline V gene sequence: CDR1 SGHTA, CDR2 FQGNSA. CDR3 length equals 15 residues. This CDR3 reads CASSLDYRLNLEQFF. DNA for the CDR3: TGTGCCAGCAGCTTAGACTATAGGCTGAACCTTGAGCAGTTCTTC.

This rearrangement joins TRBV19 to TRBJ2-7, with D tentatively TRBD2 (7 bases). Between the trimmed V and J ends, which lost 3 bases and 2 bases, there was a span of 17 bases. This CDR3 has 16 residues. From germline, CDR1 is LNHDA and CDR2 SQIVND (reference sequence). DNA for the CDR3: TGTGCCAGTAGTATGGGGGGGCAGGGCCCCCCCTACGAGCAGTACTTC. Its translation: CASSMGGQGPPYEQYF.

The chain uses TRBV4-1 and TRBJ2-7; no reliable D call. Germline CDR1 is MGHRA and CDR2 is YSYEKL. V was shortened by 0 bases and J by 3 bases, with 15 bases between the two germline ends. This CDR3 contains 16 residues. CDR3 amino acids: CASSQEALPTVYEQYF. The DNA of the CDR3 is TGCGCCAGCAGCCAAGAAGCGTTACCTACGGTCTACGAGCAGTACTTC.

Only a few counts were recorded for this clone. The chain employs TRBV4-2 and TRBJ2-2; 13 bases fit TRBD2. Trimming took 3 bases from V and 7 from J; bases not matched to a gene: 5. This CDR3 has 16 residues. Germline values: CDR1 LGHNA, CDR2 YNFKEQ. As DNA, the CDR3 is TGTGCCAGCAGCCACGGACTAGCGGGAGCGTACGGGGAGCTGTTTTTT. Translation: CASSHGLAGAYGELFF.

J is TRBJ2-3 and V is TRBV19; TRBD2 matches 7 bases. The V and J ends lost 3 bases and 4 bases, in that order; junction bases with no gene match: 4. The CDR3 loop spans 14 amino acids. The germline CDR1 and CDR2 sequences are LNHDA and SQIVND (reference sequence). CDR3 DNA: TGTGCCAGTAGTATCGCTAGCGGTGCAGATACGCAGTATTTT. Its protein product is CASSIASGADTQYF.

This clone was counted a few times. This rearrangement joins TRBV28 to TRBJ2-2; 8 nucleotides align to TRBD2. The CDR3 runs to 18 residues. Germline values: CDR1 MDHEN, CDR2 SYDVKM. J was trimmed by 0 bases and V by 6 bases; bases with no gene match: 12. The CDR3 loop reads CASSPSGGGRSNTGELFF. The CDR3 DNA follows: TGTGCCAGCAGCCCATCGGGGGGCGGGAGGTCGAACACCGGGGAGCTGTTTTTT.